The 15 T cell receptor beta chains below come from one sample, sequenced in a study of blood T cell repertoires in COVID-19. Profiled with immunoSEQ multiplex PCR; TCRdb holds only in-frame clones, not every one. The data contain about 170,000 clones, about 82% of them singletons. Sample: peripheral blood. These receptors were taken from an elderly woman with COVID-19, enrolled during active disease.

This clone was observed once. The genes are TRBV24-1 and TRBJ1-6, with 9 bases lining up with TRBD1. This CDR3 contains 16 residues. Germline trimming cut 8 bases from V and 9 bases from J; bases unmatched to any gene: 13. Germline assignment: CDR1 KGHDR and CDR2 SFDVKD. CDR3 DNA: TGTGCCACCACCAAACCCGGACAGGGGTTAGGTTCACCCCTCCACTTT. Amino acid sequence: CATTKPGQGLGSPLHF.

This clone occurred once. The chain recombines TRBV5-1 with TRBJ2-1; D unclear. Germline CDR1 SGHRS, CDR2 YFSETQ. V lost 0 bases to trimming and J lost 10 bases, with 17 bases between them. The CDR3 is 15 amino acids. The CDR3 sequence is CASSLDDPRTGEQFF. The CDR3 DNA reads TGCGCCAGCAGCTTGGATGACCCGAGAACCGGGGAGCAGTTCTTC.

CDR3 residues: CASSLGAPSGNTIYF. DNA of the CDR3: TGCGCCAGCAGCTTGGGGGCCCCCTCTGGAAACACCATATATTTT. The rearrangement uses TRBV5-1 and TRBJ1-3; D unclear. V was clipped by 0 bases and J by 0 bases, with 7 bases between them. The CDR3 is made up of 15 amino acids. CDR1 and CDR2 from the germline V gene are SGHRS and YFSETQ.

The rearrangement links TRBV20-1 to TRBJ2-1, with TRBD2 matching over 8 bases. In germline, CDR1 is DFQATT, CDR2 SNEGSKA (reference sequence). V gave up 3 bases and J gave up 9 bases; unmatched junction bases: 1. The CDR3 has 11 residues. CDR3 bases: TGCAGTGCTAGTCGGGGGGGTGAGCAGTTCTTC. It is translated as CSASRGGEQFF.

This chain links TRBV20-1 with TRBJ2-5; D perhaps matches TRBD1 (5 bases). The V end was cut by 4 bases, the J end by 5 bases, with 5 bases between. Germline CDR1 DFQATT, CDR2 SNEGSKA (reference sequence). This CDR3 is built from 10 residues. The CDR3 is CSATGETQYF. The CDR3 DNA is TGCAGTGCTACAGGGGAGACCCAGTACTTC.

The chain is built from TRBV29-1 and TRBJ1-1; the match to TRBD1 covers 7 bases. CDR1 and CDR2 (germline): SQVTM, ANQGSEA. This CDR3 is built from 12 residues. V dropped 4 bases and J dropped 4; count of bases not matched to a gene: 3. As DNA, the CDR3 is TGCAGCGTTGGAGCAGGGGGCACTGAAGCTTTCTTT. It codes for CSVGAGGTEAFF.

The chain couples TRBV4-2 to TRBJ2-5; TRBD1 matches 9 bases. With 0 bases clipped from V and 5 bases from J, the junction kept 7 bases outside the gene matches. The CDR3 totals 16 residues. Germline lookup yields CDR1 LGHNA and CDR2 YNFKEQ. The CDR3 spells CASSQDRGQGRETQYF. CDR3 sequence (DNA): TGTGCCAGCAGCCAAGATAGGGGACAGGGTCGGGAGACCCAGTACTTC.

This sequence joins TRBV5-1 and TRBJ2-4; 7 nucleotides agree with TRBD2. CDR3 length: 17 residues. Losses at the gene ends were 2 bases for V and 6 bases for J; bases not matched to a gene: 14. Germline loops: CDR1 SGHRS, CDR2 YFSETQ. CDR3 coding DNA: TGCGCCAGCAGCTTCGGGCATAGGGATTTAGCGGGAAACATTCAGTACTTC. Translation: CASSFGHRDLAGNIQYF.

This chain joins TRBV6-5 and TRBJ2-7; unclear D gene. From germline, CDR1 is MNHEY and CDR2 SVGAGI. The CDR3 totals 13 residues. The V end was cut by 7 bases, the J end by 1 base, with 11 bases between. In DNA, the CDR3 is TGTGCCAGCACCCTAACCGATTCCTACGAGCAGTACTTC. This translates into CASTLTDSYEQYF.

The chain combines TRBV5-1 with TRBJ1-4; 10 bases line up with TRBD1. The germline V gene encodes CDR1 SGHRS and CDR2 YFSETQ. The ends lost 0 bases at V and 5 bases at J; junction bases unmatched: 1. The CDR3 has 15 residues. This chain's CDR3 is CASSLGTGGNEKLFF. CDR3 nucleotides: TGCGCCAGCAGCTTGGGGACAGGGGGGAATGAAAAACTGTTTTTT. Filled out from reference TRBV5-1 and TRBJ1-4, the complete variable domain reads KAGVTQTPRYLIKTRGQQVTLSCSPISGHRSVSWYQQTPGQGLQFLFEYFSETQRNKGNFPGRFSGRQFSNSRSEMNVSTLELGDSALYLCASSLGTGGNEKLFFGSGTQLSVL.

The V gene is TRBV5-1, the J gene TRBJ2-2; 8 bases are shared with TRBD2. The CDR3 length is 16 residues. CDR1 and CDR2 (germline): SGHRS, YFSETQ. The ends lost 4 bases at V and 1 base at J; junction bases unmatched: 6. The CDR3 protein is CASSPAAGGNTGELFF. The CDR3, as DNA: TGCGCCAGCAGCCCAGCCGCGGGGGGGAACACCGGGGAGCTGTTTTTT.

This clone appeared a few times. J is TRBJ2-4 and V is TRBV15; D perhaps matches TRBD2 (6 bases). CDR3 length equals 15 residues. V lost 1 base, J lost 8 bases, and 15 bases lay in between. Germline V lookup: CDR1 LNHNV, CDR2 YYDKDF (reference sequence). The CDR3 is CATSRVGVGGYIQYF. DNA of the CDR3: TGTGCCACCAGCAGAGTCGGAGTGGGAGGCTACATTCAGTACTTC.

This chain joins TRBV3-1 (or the pseudogene TRBV3-2) and TRBJ2-1, with a tentative D call TRBD1 (6 bases). V dropped 4 bases and J dropped 9 bases, with 13 bases sitting between them. From germline, CDR1 is LGHDT and CDR2 YNNKEL (reference sequence). This CDR3 has 13 amino acids. The CDR3 loop reads CASSPRGNGEQFF. The CDR3 bases are TGTGCCAGCAGCCCCAGGGGAAACGGTGAGCAGTTCTTC.

This rearrangement joins TRBV6-5 to TRBJ1-5; D is perhaps TRBD1 (5 bases). The CDR3 loop spans 16 amino acids. Trimming removed 4 bases from V and 0 bases from J, with 13 bases in between. CDR1 is MNHEY and CDR2 is SVGAGI in the germline V gene. This CDR3 reads CASSSTSGISNQPQHF. In nucleotides, the CDR3 is TGTGCCAGCAGTTCGACCTCAGGGATTAGCAATCAGCCCCAGCATTTT.

The chain combines TRBV20-1 with TRBJ2-3, with D unclear. CDR3 size: 11 residues. Germline CDR1 DFQATT, CDR2 SNEGSKA (reference sequence). V was pared by 5 bases and J by 6 bases, with 9 bases between. The DNA of the CDR3 is TGCAGTGCTGGCTTGCGGGATACGCAGTATTTT. This gives the protein CSAGLRDTQYF.